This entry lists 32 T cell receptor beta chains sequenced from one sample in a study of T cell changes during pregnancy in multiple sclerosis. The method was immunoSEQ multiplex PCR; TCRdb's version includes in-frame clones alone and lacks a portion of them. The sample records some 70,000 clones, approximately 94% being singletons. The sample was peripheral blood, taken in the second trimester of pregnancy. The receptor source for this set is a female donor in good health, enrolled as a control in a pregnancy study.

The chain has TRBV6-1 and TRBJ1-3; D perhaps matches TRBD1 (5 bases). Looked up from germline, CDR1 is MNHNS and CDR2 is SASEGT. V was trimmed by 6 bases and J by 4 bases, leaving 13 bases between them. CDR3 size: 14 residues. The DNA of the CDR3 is TGTGCCAGCAGGGTACCAGGGCTAGGAAACACCATATATTTT. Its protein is CASRVPGLGNTIYF.

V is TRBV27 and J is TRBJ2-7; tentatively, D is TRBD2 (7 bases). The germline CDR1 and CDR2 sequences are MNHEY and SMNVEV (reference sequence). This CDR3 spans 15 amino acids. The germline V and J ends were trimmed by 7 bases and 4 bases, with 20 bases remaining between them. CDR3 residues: CASMLAGDRFYEQYF. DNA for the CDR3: TGTGCCAGCATGCTCGCGGGAGACAGGTTTTACGAGCAGTACTTC.

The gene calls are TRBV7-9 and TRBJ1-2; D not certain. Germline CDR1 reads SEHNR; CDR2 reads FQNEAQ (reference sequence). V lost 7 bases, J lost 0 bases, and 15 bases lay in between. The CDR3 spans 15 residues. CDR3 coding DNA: TGTGCCAGCATCCCAGTACTAGTTGCTAACTATGGCTACACCTTC. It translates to CASIPVLVANYGYTF. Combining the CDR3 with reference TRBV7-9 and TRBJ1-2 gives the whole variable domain DTGVSQNPRHKITKRGQNVTFRCDPISEHNRLYWYRQTLGQGPEFLTYFQNEAQLEKSRLLSDRFSAERPKGSFSTLEIQRTEQGDSAMYLCASIPVLVANYGYTFGSGTRLTVV.

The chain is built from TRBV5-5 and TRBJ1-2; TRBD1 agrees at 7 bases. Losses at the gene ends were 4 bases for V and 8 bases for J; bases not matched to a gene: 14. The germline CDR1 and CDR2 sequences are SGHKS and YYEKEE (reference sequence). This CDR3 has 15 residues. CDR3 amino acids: CASSLQGGEVIGYTF. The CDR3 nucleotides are TGTGCCAGCAGCCTTCAGGGGGGCGAAGTAATCGGCTACACCTTC.

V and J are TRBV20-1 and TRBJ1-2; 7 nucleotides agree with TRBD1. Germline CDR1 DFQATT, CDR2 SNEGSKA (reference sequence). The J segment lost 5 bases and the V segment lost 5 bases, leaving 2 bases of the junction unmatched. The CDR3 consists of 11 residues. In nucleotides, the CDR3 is TGCAGTGCTGTGGGACAGTATGGCTACACCTTC. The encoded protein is CSAVGQYGYTF.

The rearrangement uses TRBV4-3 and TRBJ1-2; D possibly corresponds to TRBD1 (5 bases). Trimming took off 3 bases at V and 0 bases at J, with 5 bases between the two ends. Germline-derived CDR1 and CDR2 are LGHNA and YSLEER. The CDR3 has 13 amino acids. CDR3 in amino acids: CASSQTANYGYTF. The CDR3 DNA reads TGCGCCAGCAGCCAGACAGCTAACTATGGCTACACCTTC.

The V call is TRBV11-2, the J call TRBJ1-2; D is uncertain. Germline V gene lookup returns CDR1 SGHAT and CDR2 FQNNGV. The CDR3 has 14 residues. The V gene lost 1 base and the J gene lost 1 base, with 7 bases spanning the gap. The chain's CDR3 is CASSLVMRNYGYTF. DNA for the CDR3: TGTGCCAGCAGCTTAGTGATGCGTAACTATGGCTACACCTTC.

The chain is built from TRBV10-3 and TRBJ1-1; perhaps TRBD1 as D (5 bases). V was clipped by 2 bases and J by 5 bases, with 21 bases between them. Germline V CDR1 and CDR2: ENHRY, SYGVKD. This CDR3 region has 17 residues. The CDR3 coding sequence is TGTGCCATCAGTGAGAATCCCGTCGGGGACGCGGGGACTGAAGCTTTCTTT. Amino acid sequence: CAISENPVGDAGTEAFF.

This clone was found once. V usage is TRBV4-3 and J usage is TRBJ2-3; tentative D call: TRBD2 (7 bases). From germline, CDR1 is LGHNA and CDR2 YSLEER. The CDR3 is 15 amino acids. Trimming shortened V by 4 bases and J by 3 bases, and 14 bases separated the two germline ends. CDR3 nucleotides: TGCGCCAGCAGCCTTGAGGGGGGAGGGACAGATACGCAGTATTTT. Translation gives CASSLEGGGTDTQYF.

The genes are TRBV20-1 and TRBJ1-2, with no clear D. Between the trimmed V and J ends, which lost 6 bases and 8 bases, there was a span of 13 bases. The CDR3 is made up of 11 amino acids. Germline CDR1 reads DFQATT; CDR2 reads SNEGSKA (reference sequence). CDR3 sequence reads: CSAASVLGYTF. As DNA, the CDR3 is TGCAGTGCGGCCTCTGTCTTGGGCTACACCTTC.

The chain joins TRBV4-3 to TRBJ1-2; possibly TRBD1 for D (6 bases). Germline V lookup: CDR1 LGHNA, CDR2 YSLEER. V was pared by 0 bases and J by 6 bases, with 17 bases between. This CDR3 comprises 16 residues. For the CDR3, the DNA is TGCGCCAGCAGCCAAGATGGGGTCGGGGGGCAGGATGGCTACACCTTC. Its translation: CASSQDGVGGQDGYTF.

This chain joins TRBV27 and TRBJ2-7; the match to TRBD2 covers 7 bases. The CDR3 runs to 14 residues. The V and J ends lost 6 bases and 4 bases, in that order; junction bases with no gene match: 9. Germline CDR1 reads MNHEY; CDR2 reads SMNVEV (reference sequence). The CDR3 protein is CASSSREVGYEQYF. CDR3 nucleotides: TGTGCCAGCAGCTCCCGGGAGGTGGGATACGAGCAGTACTTC.

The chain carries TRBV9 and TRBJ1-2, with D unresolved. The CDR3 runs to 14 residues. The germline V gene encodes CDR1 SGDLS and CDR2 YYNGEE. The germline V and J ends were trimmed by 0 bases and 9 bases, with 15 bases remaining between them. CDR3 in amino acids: CASSVGSRDQSYTF. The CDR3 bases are TGTGCCAGCAGCGTAGGGTCGAGGGATCAGAGCTACACCTTC.

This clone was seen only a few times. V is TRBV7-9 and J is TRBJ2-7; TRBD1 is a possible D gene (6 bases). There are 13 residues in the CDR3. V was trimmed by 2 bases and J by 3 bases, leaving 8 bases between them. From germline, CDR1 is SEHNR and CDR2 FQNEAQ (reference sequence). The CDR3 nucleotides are TGTGCCAGCAGCTTAACAGGGAACTACGAGCAGTACTTC. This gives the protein CASSLTGNYEQYF.

The chain's CDR3 is CSVGQGSLYGYTF. CDR3 bases: TGCAGCGTTGGACAGGGATCCCTCTATGGCTACACCTTC. The chain recombines TRBV29-1 with TRBJ1-2, with 7 bases fitting TRBD1. Germline-derived CDR1 and CDR2 are SQVTM and ANQGSEA. The trim removed 4 bases at V and 4 bases at J, leaving 6 bases unmatched. The CDR3 length is 13 residues.

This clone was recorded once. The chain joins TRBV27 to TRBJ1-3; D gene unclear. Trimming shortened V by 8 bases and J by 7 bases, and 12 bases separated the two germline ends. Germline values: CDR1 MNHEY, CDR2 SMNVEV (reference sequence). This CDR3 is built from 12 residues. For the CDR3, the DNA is TGTGCCAGCCGAGGCCCGGGGAACACCATATATTTT. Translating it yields CASRGPGNTIYF.

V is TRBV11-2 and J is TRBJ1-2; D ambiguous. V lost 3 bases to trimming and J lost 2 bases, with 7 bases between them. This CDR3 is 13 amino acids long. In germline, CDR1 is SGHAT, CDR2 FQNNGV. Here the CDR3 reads CASSLGGNYGYTF. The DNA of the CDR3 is TGTGCCAGCAGCTTGGGAGGGAACTATGGCTACACCTTC.

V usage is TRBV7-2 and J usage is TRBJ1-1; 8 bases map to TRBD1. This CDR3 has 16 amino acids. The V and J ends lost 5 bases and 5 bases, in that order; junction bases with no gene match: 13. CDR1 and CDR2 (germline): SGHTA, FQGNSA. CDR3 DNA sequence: TGTGCCAGCAGCGCGGGTCGGCTACAGGGGGGTACTGAAGCTTTCTTT. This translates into CASSAGRLQGGTEAFF.

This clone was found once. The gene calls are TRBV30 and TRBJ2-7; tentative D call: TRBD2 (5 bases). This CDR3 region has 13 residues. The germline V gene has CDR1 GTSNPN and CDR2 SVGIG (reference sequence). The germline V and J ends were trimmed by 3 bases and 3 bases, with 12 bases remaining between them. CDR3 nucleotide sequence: TGTGCCTGGAGAGGAGGCTCCTACTACGAGCAGTACTTC. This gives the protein CAWRGGSYYEQYF.

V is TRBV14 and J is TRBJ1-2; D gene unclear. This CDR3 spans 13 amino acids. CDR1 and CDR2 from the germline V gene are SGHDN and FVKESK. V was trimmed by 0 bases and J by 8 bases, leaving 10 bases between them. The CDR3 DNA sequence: TGTGCCAGCAGCCAAGATGCCTTGACAGGCTACACCTTC. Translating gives CASSQDALTGYTF.

CDR3 nucleotide sequence: TGTGCCAGCAGCTCCCCCCAGACAGGTATCGAGACCCAGTACTTC. Protein sequence: CASSSPQTGIETQYF. This sequence joins TRBV7-2 and TRBJ2-5, with D tentatively TRBD1 (6 bases). The CDR3 covers 15 residues. In germline, CDR1 is SGHTA, CDR2 FQGNSA. Trimming removed 4 bases from V and 5 bases from J, with 17 bases in between.

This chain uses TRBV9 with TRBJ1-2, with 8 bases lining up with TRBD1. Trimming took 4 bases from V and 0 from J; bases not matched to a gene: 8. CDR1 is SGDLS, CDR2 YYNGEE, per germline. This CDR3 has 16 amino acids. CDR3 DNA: TGTGCCAGCAGCCCAACAGGGGGACAAGCTAACTATGGCTACACCTTC. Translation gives CASSPTGGQANYGYTF.

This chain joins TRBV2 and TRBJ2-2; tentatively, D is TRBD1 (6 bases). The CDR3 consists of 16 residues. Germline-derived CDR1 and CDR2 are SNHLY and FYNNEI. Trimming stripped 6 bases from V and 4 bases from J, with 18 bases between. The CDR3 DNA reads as TGTGCCAGCAGCGCCTTAACAGGGTTTGGCACCGGGGAGCTGTTTTTT. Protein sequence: CASSALTGFGTGELFF.

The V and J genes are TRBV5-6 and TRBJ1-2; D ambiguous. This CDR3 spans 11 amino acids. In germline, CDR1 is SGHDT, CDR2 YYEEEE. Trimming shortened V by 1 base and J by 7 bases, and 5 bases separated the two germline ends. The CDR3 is CASSLSGGYTF. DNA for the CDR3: TGTGCCAGCAGCTTGTCGGGTGGCTACACCTTC.

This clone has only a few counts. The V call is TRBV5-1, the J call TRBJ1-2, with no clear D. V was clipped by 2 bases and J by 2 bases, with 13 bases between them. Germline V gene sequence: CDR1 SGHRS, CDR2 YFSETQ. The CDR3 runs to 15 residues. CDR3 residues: CASSFRPTMNYGYTF. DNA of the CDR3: TGCGCCAGCAGCTTTAGACCGACAATGAACTATGGCTACACCTTC.

This chain's CDR3 is CASSLHRGDGYTF. DNA for the CDR3: TGTGCCAGCAGCCTGCACAGGGGAGATGGCTACACCTTC. This rearrangement joins TRBV5-6 to TRBJ1-2; 7 bases fit TRBD1. The V segment lost 4 bases and the J segment 6 bases; nucleotides outside the gene matches: 6. This CDR3 spans 13 amino acids. Germline CDR1 and CDR2: SGHDT and YYEEEE.

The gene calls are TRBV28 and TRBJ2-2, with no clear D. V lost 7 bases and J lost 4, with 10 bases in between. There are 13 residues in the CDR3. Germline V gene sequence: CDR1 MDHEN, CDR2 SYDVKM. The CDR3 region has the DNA TGTGCCAGCACCCTCGTCCCCACCGGGGAGCTGTTTTTT. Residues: CASTLVPTGELFF.

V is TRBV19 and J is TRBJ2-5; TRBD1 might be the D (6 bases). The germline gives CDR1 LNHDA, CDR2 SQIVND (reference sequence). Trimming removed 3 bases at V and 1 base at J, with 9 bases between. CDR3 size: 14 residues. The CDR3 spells CASSMGHLQETQYF. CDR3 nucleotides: TGTGCCAGTAGTATGGGACACCTCCAAGAGACCCAGTACTTC.

The CDR3 here is CASSTETARSGNEQFF. CDR3 DNA sequence: TGTGCCAGCAGCACGGAGACAGCTCGGTCAGGCAATGAGCAGTTCTTC. V gene TRBV11-3 combines with J gene TRBJ2-1; a possible D gene is TRBD1 (5 bases). The V end was cut by 5 bases, the J end by 6 bases, with 20 bases between. The CDR3 is made up of 16 amino acids. Germline CDR1 reads SGHNT; CDR2 reads YENEEA.

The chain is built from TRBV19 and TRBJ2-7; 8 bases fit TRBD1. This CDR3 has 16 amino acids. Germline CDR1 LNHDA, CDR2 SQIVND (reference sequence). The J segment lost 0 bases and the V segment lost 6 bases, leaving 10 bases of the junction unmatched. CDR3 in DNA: TGTGCCAGTAGGCCCTCTTGGGACAGGCCCTCCTACGAGCAGTACTTC. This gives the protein CASRPSWDRPSYEQYF.

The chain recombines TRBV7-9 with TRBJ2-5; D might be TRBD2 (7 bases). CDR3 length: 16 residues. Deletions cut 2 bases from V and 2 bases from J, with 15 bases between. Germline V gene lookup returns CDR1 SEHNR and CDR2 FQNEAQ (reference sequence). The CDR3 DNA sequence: TGTGCCAGCAGCTTAAGGGGAGGGGGAAGACAAGAGACCCAGTACTTC. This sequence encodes CASSLRGGGRQETQYF.

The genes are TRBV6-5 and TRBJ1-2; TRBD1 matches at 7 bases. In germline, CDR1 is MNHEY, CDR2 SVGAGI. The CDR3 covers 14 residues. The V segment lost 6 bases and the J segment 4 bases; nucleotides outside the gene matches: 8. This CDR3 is CASSHSTGPYGYTF. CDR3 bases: TGTGCCAGCAGCCACTCGACAGGGCCCTATGGCTACACCTTC.